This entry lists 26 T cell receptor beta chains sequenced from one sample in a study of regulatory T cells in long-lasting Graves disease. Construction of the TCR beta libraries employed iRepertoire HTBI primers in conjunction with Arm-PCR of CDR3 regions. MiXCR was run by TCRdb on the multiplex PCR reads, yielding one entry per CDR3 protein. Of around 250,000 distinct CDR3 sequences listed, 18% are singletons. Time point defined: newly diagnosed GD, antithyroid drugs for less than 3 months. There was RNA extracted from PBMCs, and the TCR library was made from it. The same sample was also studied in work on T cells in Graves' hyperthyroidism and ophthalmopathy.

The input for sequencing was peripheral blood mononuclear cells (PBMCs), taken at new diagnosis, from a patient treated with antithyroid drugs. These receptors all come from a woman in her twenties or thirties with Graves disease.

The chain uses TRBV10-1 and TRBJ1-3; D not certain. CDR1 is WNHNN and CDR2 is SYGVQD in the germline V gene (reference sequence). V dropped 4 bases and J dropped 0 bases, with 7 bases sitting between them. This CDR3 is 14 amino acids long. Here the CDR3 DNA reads TGCGCCAGCAGTGGCGGGTACTCTGGAAACACCATATATTTT. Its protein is CASSGGYSGNTIYF.

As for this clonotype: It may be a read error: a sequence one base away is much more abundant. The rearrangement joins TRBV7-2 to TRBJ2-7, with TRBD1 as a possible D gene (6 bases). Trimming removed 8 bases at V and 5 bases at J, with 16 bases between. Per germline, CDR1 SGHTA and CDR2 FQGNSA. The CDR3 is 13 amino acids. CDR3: CASGAGQRNEQYF. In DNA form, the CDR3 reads TGTGCCAGCGGCGCCGGACAGCGAAACGAGCAGTACTTC.

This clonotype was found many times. CDR3 coding DNA: TGTGCCAGCAGCCCTTCCACCCCTGAAGCTTTCTTT. It codes for CASSPSTPEAFF. This chain links TRBV6-1 with TRBJ1-1, with D unclear. V lost 6 bases, J lost 6 bases, and 11 bases lay in between. The V gene's germline CDR1 is MNHNS and CDR2 SASEGT. CDR3 length: 12 amino acids.

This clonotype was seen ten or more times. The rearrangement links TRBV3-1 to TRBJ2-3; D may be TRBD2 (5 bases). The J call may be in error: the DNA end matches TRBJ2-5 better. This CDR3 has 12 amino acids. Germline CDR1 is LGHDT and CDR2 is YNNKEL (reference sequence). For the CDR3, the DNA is TGTGCCAGCAGCTTCAGTGGAGGGACCCAGTACTTC. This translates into CASSFSGGTQYF.

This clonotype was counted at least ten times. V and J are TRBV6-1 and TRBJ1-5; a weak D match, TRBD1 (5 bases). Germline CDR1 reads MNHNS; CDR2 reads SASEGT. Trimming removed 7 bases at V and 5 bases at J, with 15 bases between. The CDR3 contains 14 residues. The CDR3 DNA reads TGTGCCAGCAATACGCAAGGGGTAGATCAGCCCCAGCATTTT. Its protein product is CASNTQGVDQPQHF.

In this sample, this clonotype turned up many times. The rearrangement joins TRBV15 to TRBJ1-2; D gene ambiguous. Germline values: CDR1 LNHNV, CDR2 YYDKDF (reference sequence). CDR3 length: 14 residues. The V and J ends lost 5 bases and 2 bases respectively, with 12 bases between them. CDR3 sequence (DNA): TGTGCCACCAGCGCCCAAGCGACCAACTATGGCTACACCTTC. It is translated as CATSAQATNYGYTF.

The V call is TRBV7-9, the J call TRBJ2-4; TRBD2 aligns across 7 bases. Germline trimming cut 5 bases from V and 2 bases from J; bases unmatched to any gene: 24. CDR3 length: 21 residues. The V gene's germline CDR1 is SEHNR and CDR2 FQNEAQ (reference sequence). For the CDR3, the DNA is TGTGCCAGCAGCCCCACGAGGCCAGCGGGGATCCTCCGGGTACCCAAAAACATTCAGTACTTC. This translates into CASSPTRPAGILRVPKNIQYF.

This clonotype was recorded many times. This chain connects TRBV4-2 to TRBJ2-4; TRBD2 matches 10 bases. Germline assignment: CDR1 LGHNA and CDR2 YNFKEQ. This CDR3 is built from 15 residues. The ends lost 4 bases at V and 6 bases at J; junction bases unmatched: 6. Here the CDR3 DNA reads TGTGCCAGCAGCCGGGAGCGGGGGGGCCTAAACATTCAGTACTTC. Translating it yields CASSRERGGLNIQYF.

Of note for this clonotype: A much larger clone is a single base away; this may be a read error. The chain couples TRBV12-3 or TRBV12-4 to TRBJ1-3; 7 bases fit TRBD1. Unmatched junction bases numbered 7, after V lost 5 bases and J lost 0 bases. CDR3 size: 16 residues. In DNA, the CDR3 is TGTGCCAGCAGTCCAGGGGGGCTATTCTCTGGAAACACCATATATTTT. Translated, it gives CASSPGGLFSGNTIYF.

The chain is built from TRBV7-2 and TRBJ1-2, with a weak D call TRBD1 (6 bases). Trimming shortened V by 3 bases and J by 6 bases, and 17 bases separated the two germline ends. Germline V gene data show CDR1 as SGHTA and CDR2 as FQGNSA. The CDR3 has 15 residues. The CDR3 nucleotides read TGTGCCAGCAGCTTCGGACAGAAGGCTGCCCATGGCTACACCTTC. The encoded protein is CASSFGQKAAHGYTF.

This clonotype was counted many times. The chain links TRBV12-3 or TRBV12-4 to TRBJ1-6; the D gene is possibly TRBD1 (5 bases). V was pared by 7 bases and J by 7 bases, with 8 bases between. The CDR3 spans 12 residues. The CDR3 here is CASTPGNSPLHF. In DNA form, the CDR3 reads TGTGCCAGCACCCCAGGGAATTCACCCCTCCACTTT.

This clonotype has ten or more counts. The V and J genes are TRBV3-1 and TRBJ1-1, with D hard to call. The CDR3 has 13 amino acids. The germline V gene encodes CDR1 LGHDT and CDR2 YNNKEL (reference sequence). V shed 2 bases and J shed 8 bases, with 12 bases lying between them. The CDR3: CASSQTIEGEAFF. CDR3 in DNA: TGTGCCAGCAGCCAAACTATTGAAGGGGAAGCTTTCTTT.

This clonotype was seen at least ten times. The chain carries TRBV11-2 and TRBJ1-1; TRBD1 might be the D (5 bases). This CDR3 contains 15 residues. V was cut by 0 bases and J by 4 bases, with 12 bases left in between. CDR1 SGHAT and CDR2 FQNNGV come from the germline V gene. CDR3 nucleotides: TGTGCCAGCAGCTTAGAGCCAGGGAGGGTCACTGAAGCTTTCTTT. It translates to CASSLEPGRVTEAFF.

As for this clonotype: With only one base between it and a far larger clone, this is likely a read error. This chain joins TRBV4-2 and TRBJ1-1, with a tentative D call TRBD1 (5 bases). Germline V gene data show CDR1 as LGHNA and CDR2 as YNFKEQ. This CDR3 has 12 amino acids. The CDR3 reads CVSSPGRDGAFF. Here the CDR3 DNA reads TGTGTCAGCAGCCCGGGACGCGACGGGGCTTTCTTT.

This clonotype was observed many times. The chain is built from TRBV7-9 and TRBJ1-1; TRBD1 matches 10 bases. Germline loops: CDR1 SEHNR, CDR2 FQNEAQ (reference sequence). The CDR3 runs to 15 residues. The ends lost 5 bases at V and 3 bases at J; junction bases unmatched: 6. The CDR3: CASSLSGTGDTEAFF. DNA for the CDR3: TGTGCCAGCAGCCTATCCGGGACAGGGGACACTGAAGCTTTCTTT. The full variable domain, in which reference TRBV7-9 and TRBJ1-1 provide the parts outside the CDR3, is DTGVSQNPRHKITKRGQNVTFRCDPISEHNRLYWYRQTLGQGPEFLTYFQNEAQLEKSRLLSDRFSAERPKGSFSTLEIQRTEQGDSAMYLCASSLSGTGDTEAFFGQGTRLTVV.

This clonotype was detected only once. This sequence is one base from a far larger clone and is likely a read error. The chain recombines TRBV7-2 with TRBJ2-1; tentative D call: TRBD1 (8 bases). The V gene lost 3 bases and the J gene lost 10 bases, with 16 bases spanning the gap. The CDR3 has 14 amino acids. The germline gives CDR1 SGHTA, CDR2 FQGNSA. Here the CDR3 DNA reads TGTGCCAGCAGCTTTGGACAGGGCGGGAGCGAGCAGTTCTTC. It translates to CASSFGQGGSEQFF.

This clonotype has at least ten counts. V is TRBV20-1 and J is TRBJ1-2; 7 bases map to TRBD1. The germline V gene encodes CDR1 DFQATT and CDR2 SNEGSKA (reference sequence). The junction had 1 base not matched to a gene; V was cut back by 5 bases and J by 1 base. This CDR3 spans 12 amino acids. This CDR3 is CSAGQVNYGYTF. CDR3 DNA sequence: TGCAGTGCTGGACAGGTTAACTATGGCTACACCTTC.

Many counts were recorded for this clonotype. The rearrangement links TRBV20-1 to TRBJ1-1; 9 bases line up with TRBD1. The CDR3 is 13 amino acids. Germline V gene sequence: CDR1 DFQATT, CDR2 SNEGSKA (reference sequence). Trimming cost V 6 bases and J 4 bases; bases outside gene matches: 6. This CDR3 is CSARTGASTEAFF. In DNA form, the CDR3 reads TGCAGTGCCCGGACAGGGGCGAGCACTGAAGCTTTCTTT.

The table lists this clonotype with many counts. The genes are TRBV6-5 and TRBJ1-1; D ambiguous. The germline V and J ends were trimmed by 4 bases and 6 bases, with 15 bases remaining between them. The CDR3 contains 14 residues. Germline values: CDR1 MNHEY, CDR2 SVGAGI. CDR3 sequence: CASSSVMMSPEAFF. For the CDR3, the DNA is TGTGCCAGCAGTTCAGTAATGATGTCCCCTGAAGCTTTCTTT.

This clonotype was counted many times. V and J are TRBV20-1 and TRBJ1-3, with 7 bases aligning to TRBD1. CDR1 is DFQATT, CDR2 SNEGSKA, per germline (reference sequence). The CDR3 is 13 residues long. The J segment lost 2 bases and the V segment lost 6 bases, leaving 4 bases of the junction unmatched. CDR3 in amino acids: CSAAGGPGNTIYF. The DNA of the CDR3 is TGCAGTGCAGCAGGGGGGCCTGGAAACACCATATATTTT.

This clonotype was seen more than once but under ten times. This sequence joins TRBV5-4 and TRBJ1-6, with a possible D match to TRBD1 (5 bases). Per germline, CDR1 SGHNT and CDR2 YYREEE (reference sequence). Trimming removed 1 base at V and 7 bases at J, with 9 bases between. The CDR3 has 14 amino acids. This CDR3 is CASSLRRDNSPLHF. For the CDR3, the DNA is TGTGCCAGCAGCTTGAGGAGGGACAATTCACCCCTCCACTTT. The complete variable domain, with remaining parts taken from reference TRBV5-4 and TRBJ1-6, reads ETGVTQSPTHLIKTRGQQVTLRCSSQSGHNTVSWYQQALGQGPQFIFQYYREEENGRGNFPPRFSGLQFPNYSSELNVNALELDDSALYLCASSLRRDNSPLHFGNGTRLTVT.

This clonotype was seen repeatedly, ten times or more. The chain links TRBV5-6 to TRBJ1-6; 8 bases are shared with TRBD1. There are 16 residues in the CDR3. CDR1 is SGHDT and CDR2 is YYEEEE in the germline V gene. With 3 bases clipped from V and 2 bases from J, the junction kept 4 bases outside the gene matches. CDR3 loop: CASSSYRGTYNSPLHF. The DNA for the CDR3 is TGTGCCAGCAGCTCCTACAGGGGGACCTATAATTCACCCCTCCACTTT. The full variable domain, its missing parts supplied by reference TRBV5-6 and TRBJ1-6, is DAGVTQSPTHLIKTRGQQVTLRCSPKSGHDTVSWYQQALGQGPQFIFQYYEEEERQRGNFPDRFSGHQFPNYSSELNVNALLLGDSALYLCASSSYRGTYNSPLHFGNGTRLTVT.

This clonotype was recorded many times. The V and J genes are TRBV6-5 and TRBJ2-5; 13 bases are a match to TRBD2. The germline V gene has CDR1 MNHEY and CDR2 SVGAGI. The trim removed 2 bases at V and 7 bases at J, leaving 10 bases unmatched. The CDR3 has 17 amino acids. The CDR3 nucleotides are TGTGCCAGCAGTTACCCCGGGACTAGCGGGGACTGGTGGACCCAGTACTTC. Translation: CASSYPGTSGDWWTQYF.

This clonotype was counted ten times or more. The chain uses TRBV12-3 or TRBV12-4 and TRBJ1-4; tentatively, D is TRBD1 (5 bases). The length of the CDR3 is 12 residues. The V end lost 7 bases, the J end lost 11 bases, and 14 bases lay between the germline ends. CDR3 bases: TGTGCCAGCACTCTAGTTGAGGGGAAACTGTTTTTT. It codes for CASTLVEGKLFF.

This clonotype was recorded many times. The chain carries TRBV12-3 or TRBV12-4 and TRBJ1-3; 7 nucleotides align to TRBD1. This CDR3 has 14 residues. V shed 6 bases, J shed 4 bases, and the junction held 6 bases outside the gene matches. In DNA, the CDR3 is TGTGCCAGCAGGTCCGACAGGGTCGGAAACACCATATATTTT. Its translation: CASRSDRVGNTIYF.

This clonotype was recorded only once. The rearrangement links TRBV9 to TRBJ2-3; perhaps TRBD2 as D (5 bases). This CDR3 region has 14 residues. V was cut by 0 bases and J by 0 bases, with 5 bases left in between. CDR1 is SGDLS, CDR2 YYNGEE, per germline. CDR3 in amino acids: CASSVAGSTDTQYF. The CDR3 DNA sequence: TGTGCCAGCAGCGTAGCGGGAAGCACAGATACGCAGTATTTT. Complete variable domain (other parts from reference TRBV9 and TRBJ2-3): DSGVTQTPKHLITATGQRVTLRCSPRSGDLSVYWYQQSLDQGLQFLIQYYNGEERAKGNILERFSAQQFPDLHSELNLSSLELGDSALYFCASSVAGSTDTQYFGPGTRLTVL.